This entry describes one T cell receptor beta chain. Its target is not known. Germline CDR1 SGHTA, CDR2 FQGNSA. V was clipped by 4 bases and J by 3 bases; unmatched bases: 2. The CDR3 contains 15 residues. Before the COVID-19 pandemic, during about 2011-2019, CD4+ T cells were taken from unexposed donors. Isolation of CD4+ T cells took place after about 9 days in culture. Unexposed-donor CD4+ T cells were probed with SARS-CoV-2 S/N and four cold-coronavirus spikes, cells permitting. Each well had approximately 2 million PBMCs in about 5% human AB serum with IL-2. These data are taken from a study of CD4 T cells in relation to SARS-CoV-2 and coronaviruses. On the study more broadly: After roughly 11 days of antigen culture, PBMC TCR beta CDR3s were sequenced.

This table comes from immunoSEQ multiplex PCR, and its TCRdb copy is limited to in-frame clones, with some not included. The data contain over 25,000 clones, roughly four fifths of them seen just once; the ten biggest clones take up roughly 22%. Sequencing used CD4+ T cells from PBMCs, cultured in vitro. This TCR came from a human donor in good health. The J gene is TRBJ1-6, the V gene TRBV7-2; 8 bases align to TRBD1. The CDR3, as DNA: TGTGCCAGCAGCTCTGGACAGGGCTATAATTCACCCCTCCACTTT. As protein: CASSSGQGYNSPLHF.